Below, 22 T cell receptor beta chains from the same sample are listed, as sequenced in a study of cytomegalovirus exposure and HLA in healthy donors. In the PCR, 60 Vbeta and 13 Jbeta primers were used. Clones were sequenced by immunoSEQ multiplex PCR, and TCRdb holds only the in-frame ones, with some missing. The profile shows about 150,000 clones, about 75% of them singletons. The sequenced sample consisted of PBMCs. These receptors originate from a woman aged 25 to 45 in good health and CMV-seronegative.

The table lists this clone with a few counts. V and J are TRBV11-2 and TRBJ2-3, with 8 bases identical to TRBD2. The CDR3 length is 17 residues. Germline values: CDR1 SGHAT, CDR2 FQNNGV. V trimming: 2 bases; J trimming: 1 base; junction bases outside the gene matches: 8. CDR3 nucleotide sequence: TGTGCCAGCAGCTTAAGCGTAGGAGCGGGGGGCACAGATACGCAGTATTTT. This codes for CASSLSVGAGGTDTQYF.

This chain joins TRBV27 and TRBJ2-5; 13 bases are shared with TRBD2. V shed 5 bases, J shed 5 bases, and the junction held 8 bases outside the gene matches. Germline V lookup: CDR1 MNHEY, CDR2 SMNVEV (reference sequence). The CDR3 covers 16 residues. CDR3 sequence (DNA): TGTGCCAGCAGTCCAAGACTAGCGGGGGGACTTGAGACCCAGTACTTC. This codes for CASSPRLAGGLETQYF.

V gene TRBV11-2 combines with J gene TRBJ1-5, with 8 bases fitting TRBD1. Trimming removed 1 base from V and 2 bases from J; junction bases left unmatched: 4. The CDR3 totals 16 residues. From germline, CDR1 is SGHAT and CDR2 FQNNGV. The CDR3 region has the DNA TGTGCCAGCAGCTTAGCAGGGGGCGCGGGCAATCAGCCCCAGCATTTT. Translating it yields CASSLAGGAGNQPQHF.

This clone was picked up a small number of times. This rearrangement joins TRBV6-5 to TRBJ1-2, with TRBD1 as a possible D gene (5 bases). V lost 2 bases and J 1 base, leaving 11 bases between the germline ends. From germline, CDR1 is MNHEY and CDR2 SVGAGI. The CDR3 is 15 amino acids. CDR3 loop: CASSYDSRFNYGYTF. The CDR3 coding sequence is TGTGCCAGCAGTTACGACAGCCGTTTTAACTATGGCTACACCTTC.

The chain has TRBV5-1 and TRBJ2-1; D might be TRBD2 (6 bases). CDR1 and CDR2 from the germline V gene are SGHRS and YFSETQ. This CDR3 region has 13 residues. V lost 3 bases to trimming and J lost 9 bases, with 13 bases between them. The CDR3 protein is CASSSGDLGEQFF. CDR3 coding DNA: TGCGCCAGCAGCTCCGGGGACTTGGGTGAGCAGTTCTTC.

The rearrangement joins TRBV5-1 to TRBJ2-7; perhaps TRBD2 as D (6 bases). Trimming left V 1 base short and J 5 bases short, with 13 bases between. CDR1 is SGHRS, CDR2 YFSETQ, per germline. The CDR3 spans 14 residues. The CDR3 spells CASSLSGGRDEQYF. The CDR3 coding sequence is TGCGCCAGCAGCTTGTCCGGGGGTCGTGACGAGCAGTACTTC.

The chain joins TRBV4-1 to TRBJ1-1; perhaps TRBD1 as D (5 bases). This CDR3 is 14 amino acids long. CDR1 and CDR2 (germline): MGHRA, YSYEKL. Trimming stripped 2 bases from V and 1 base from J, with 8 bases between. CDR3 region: CASSQQQANTEAFF. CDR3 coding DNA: TGCGCCAGCAGCCAACAACAGGCGAACACTGAAGCTTTCTTT.

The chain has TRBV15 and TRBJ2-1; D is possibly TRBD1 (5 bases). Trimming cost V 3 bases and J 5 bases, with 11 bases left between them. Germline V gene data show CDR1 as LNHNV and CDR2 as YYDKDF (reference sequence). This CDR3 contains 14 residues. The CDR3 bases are TGTGCCACCAGCAGGGGGCGACGAAACAATGAGCAGTTCTTC. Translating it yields CATSRGRRNNEQFF. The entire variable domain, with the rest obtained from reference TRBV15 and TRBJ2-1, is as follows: DAMVIQNPRYQVTQFGKPVTLSCSQTLNHNVMYWYQQKSSQAPKLLFHYYDKDFNNEADTPDNFQSRRPNTSFCFLDIRSPGLGDTAMYLCATSRGRRNNEQFFGPGTRLTVL.

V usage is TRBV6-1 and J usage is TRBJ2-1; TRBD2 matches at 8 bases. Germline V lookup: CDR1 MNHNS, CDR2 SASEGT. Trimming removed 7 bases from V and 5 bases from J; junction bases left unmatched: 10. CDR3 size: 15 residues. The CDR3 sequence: CASIRTSHGDNEQFF. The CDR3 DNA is TGTGCCAGCATTCGGACTAGCCATGGGGACAATGAGCAGTTCTTC.

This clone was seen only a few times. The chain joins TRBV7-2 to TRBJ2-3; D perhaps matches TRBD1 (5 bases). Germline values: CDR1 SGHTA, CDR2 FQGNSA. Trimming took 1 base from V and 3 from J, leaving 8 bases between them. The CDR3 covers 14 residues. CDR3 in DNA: TGTGCCAGCAGCTTAGGACCAGGGACAGATACGCAGTATTTT. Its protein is CASSLGPGTDTQYF.

The CDR3 protein is CASSQGQNTEAFF. In DNA form, the CDR3 reads TGCGCCAGCAGCCAAGGACAGAACACTGAAGCTTTCTTT. V is TRBV4-1 and J is TRBJ1-1; D is unclear. CDR1 is MGHRA and CDR2 is YSYEKL in the germline V gene. CDR3 length: 13 residues. Trimming removed 1 base at V and 1 base at J, with 4 bases between.

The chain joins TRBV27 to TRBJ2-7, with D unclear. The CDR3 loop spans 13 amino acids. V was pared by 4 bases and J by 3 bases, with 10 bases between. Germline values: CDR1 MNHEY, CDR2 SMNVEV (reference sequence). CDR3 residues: CASSSGFGYEQYF. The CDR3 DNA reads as TGTGCCAGCAGTTCCGGGTTCGGCTACGAGCAGTACTTC.

This chain's CDR3 is CASSGTGFTDTQYF. The CDR3, as DNA: TGCGCCAGCAGCGGGACAGGGTTCACAGATACGCAGTATTTT. The V and J genes are TRBV10-2 and TRBJ2-3; 9 bases match TRBD1. The CDR3 is 14 residues long. J lost 2 bases, V lost 6 bases, and 3 bases had no gene match. In germline, CDR1 is WSHSY, CDR2 SAAADI.

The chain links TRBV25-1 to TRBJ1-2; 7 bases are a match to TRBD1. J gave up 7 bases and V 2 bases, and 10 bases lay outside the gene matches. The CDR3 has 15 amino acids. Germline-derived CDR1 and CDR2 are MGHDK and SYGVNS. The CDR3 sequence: CASSERGTASSGYTF. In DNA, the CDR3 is TGTGCCAGCAGTGAAAGAGGGACAGCTAGTTCTGGCTACACCTTC.

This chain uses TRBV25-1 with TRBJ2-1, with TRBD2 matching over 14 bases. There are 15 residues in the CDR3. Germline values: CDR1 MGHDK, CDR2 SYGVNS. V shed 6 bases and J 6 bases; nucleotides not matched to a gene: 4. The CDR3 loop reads CASRGTSGGLNEQFF. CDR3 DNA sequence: TGTGCCAGCAGGGGGACTAGCGGGGGACTCAATGAGCAGTTCTTC.

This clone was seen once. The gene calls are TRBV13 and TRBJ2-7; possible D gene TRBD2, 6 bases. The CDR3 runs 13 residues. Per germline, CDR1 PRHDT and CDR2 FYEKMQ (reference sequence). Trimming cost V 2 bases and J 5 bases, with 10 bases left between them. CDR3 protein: CASSLWAGNEQYF. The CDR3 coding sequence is TGTGCCAGCAGCTTATGGGCGGGGAACGAGCAGTACTTC.

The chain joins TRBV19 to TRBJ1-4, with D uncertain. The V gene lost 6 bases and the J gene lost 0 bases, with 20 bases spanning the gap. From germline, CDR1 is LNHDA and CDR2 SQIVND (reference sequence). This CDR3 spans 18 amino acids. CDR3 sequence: CASSNQRIMRTTNEKLFF. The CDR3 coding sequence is TGTGCCAGTAGCAATCAGAGAATAATGAGGACAACTAATGAAAAACTGTTTTTT.

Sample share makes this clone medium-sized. CDR3 DNA: TGTGCCAGCAGGTCCGGGACAGGGGGCGCGGAGACCCAGTACTTC. Amino acid sequence: CASRSGTGGAETQYF. V gene TRBV6-1 combines with J gene TRBJ2-5, with TRBD1 identical over 12 bases. This CDR3 comprises 15 residues. Germline CDR1 is MNHNS and CDR2 is SASEGT. The trim removed 6 bases at V and 5 bases at J, leaving 7 bases unmatched.

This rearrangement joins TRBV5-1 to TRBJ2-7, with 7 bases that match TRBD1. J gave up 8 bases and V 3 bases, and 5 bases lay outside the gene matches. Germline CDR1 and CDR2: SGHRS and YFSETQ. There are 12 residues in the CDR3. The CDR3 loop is CASSSQGVKQYF. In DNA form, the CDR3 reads TGCGCCAGCAGCTCCCAGGGGGTTAAGCAGTACTTC.

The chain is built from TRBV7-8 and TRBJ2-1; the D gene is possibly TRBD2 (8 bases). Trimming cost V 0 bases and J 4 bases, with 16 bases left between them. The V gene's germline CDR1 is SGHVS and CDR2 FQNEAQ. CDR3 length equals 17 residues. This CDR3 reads CASSLARGLAGYNEQFF. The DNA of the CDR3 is TGTGCCAGCAGCTTAGCAAGGGGGCTAGCGGGTTACAATGAGCAGTTCTTC.

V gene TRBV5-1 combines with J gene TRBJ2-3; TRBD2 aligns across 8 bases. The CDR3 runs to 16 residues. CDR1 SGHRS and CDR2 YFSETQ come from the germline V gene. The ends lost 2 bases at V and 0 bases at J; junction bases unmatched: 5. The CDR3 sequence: CASSFGAGGSTDTQYF. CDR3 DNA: TGCGCCAGCAGCTTTGGTGCGGGGGGAAGCACAGATACGCAGTATTTT.

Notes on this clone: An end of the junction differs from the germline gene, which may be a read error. This CDR3 reads CSSSILAGGYNEQFF. CDR3 coding DNA: TGTTCCAGCAGCATACTAGCGGGGGGATACAATGAGCAGTTCTTC. The V call is TRBV7-9, the J call TRBJ2-1; 12 bases fit TRBD2. This CDR3 contains 15 residues. Germline V gene data show CDR1 as SEHNR and CDR2 as FQNEAQ (reference sequence). The complete variable domain, with remaining parts taken from reference TRBV7-9 and TRBJ2-1, reads DTGVSQNPRHKITKRGQNVTFRCDPISEHNRLYWYRQTLGQGPEFLTYFQNEAQLEKSRLLSDRFSAERPKGSFSTLEIQRTEQGDSAMYLCSSSILAGGYNEQFFGPGTRLTVL.